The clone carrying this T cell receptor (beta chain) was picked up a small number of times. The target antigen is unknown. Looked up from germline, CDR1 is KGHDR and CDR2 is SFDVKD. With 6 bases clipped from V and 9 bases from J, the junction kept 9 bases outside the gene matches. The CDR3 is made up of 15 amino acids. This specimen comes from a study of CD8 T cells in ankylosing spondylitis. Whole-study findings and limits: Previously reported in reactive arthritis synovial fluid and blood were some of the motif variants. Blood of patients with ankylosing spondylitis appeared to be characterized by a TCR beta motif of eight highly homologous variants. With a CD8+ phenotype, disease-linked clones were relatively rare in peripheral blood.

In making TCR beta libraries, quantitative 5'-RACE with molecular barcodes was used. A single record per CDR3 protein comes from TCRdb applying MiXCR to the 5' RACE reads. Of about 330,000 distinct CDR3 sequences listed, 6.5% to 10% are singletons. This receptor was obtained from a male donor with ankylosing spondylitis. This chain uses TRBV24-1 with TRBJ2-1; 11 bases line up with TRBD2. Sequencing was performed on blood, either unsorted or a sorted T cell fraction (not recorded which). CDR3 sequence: CATSFLAGGIVEQFF. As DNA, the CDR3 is TGTGCCACCAGTTTTCTAGCGGGAGGAATCGTTGAGCAGTTCTTC.